This is a list of T cell receptor beta chains from one sample in a study of response to subunit inactivated influenza vaccine. MiXCR was run by TCRdb on the RT-PCR reads, yielding one entry per CDR3 protein. This sample carries about 650,000 distinct CDR3 sequences, less than 20% of them seen once, and the ten largest clones take about 9.9%. Source: PBMCs from blood, taken 11 to 12 days after vaccination. All receptors derive from a man aged 45-65 years who received an inactivated influenza vaccine. Each CDR3 is given without its conserved first and last residue.

cdr3_aa: SASEGPNTEAF
v_call: TRBV20-1
j_call: TRBJ1-1

cdr3_aa: SARGWERDYSYEQY
v_call: TRBV20-1
j_call: TRBJ2-7

cdr3_aa: ASSPPSGAFYNEQF
v_call: TRBV7-2
j_call: TRBJ2-1

cdr3_aa: ASSDTGLRQETQY
v_call: TRBV2
j_call: TRBJ2-5

cdr3_aa: SARVPPDTQY
v_call: TRBV20-1
j_call: TRBJ2-3

cdr3_aa: ATGRGRSTEAF
v_call: TRBV15
j_call: TRBJ1-1

cdr3_aa: ASSFTSVSYEQY
v_call: TRBV5-1
j_call: TRBJ2-7

cdr3_aa: ASGPANLYEQY
v_call: TRBV6-1
j_call: TRBJ2-7

cdr3_aa: ASSPHVASYNEQF
v_call: TRBV7-9
j_call: TRBJ2-1

cdr3_aa: ASEGLPRADTQY
v_call: TRBV7-9
j_call: TRBJ2-3

cdr3_aa: ASSPFGQAVAEELF
v_call: TRBV28
j_call: TRBJ2-2

cdr3_aa: ASSLAGTGGTGELF
v_call: TRBV5-1
j_call: TRBJ2-2

cdr3_aa: SVRLGETQY
v_call: TRBV29-1
j_call: TRBJ2-5

cdr3_aa: ASSYSILAGDTGELF
v_call: TRBV6-2/TRBV6-3
j_call: TRBJ2-2

cdr3_aa: ASSLAGTSGYYEQY
v_call: TRBV7-2
j_call: TRBJ2-7

cdr3_aa: ASSQDWRTSGSNEQF
v_call: TRBV4-3
j_call: TRBJ2-1

cdr3_aa: ASSSWTGWGSPLH
v_call: TRBV6-5
j_call: TRBJ1-6

cdr3_aa: ASSSIGVTTNEQF
v_call: TRBV12-3/TRBV12-4
j_call: TRBJ2-1

cdr3_aa: ASSGQGPLRPQH
v_call: TRBV28
j_call: TRBJ1-5

cdr3_aa: ASSQVGGRSSEQY
v_call: TRBV3-1
j_call: TRBJ2-7

cdr3_aa: PSSLLARPDTQY
v_call: TRBV7-8
j_call: TRBJ2-3

cdr3_aa: ASSISPGRNTGELF
v_call: TRBV5-1
j_call: TRBJ2-2